This is a list of T cell receptor beta chains from one sample in a study of blood T cell repertoires in COVID-19. Using immunoSEQ multiplex PCR, the repertoire was profiled, and TCRdb retains in-frame clones only, with some absent. The sample includes about 130,000 clones, approximately 90% seen only once; the top ten take more than 3.5%. The sample taken for sequencing was peripheral blood. These receptors all come from a man in his sixties with COVID-19, enrolled during active disease. Both conserved end residues are part of each CDR3. Fields, in order: clone size, D gene, J gene, V gene, CDR3 protein, CDR3 DNA. A D gene is named only where the DNA matches it firmly. Expanded clones get a size class; other rows say once, few or many, or leave the size out.

size: .
D: .
J: TRBJ1-2
V: TRBV2
CDR3: CASREQGPSYGYTF
DNA: TGTGCCAGCAGAGAACAGGGCCCTTCCTATGGCTACACCTTC

size: .
D: .
J: TRBJ1-1
V: TRBV6-1
CDR3: CASSERPSNTEAFF
DNA: TGTGCCAGCAGTGAGAGGCCGTCGAACACTGAAGCTTTCTTT

size: .
D: TRBD1
J: TRBJ1-4
V: TRBV7-2
CDR3: CASSSLLGGSLFF
DNA: TGTGCCAGCAGCTCCCTCCTAGGGGGCTCACTGTTTTTT

size: .
D: TRBD1
J: TRBJ1-6
V: TRBV9
CDR3: CASSADRGYNSPLHF
DNA: TGTGCCAGCAGCGCCGACAGGGGCTATAATTCACCCCTCCACTTT

size: few
D: .
J: TRBJ2-7
V: TRBV14
CDR3: CASSQQGRLPYEQYF
DNA: TGTGCCAGCAGCCAACAGGGCCGACTTCCCTACGAGCAGTACTTC

size: .
D: .
J: TRBJ1-1
V: TRBV4-1
CDR3: CASSQDTLTAEAFF
DNA: TGCGCCAGCAGCCAAGACACCCTAACGGCTGAAGCTTTCTTT

size: .
D: TRBD1
J: TRBJ1-2
V: TRBV3-1/TRBV3-2
CDR3: CASSDGTGRGGYTF
DNA: TGTGCCAGCAGCGATGGGACAGGGAGAGGGGGCTACACCTTC

size: .
D: TRBD1
J: TRBJ2-3
V: TRBV29-1
CDR3: CSERTGPAQYF
DNA: TGCAGCGAGAGGACAGGGCCGGCGCAGTATTTT

size: .
D: .
J: TRBJ2-5
V: TRBV9
CDR3: CASSTNEGVGETQYF
DNA: TGTGCCAGCAGCACGAACGAGGGGGTAGGGGAGACCCAGTACTTC

size: .
D: TRBD1
J: TRBJ1-2
V: TRBV28
CDR3: CASSLSQGVGYTF
DNA: TGTGCCAGCAGTTTATCGCAGGGGGTGGGCTACACCTTC

size: .
D: TRBD2
J: TRBJ2-3
V: TRBV27
CDR3: CASSYKGLSRVDTQYF
DNA: TGTGCCAGCAGTTACAAGGGACTATCAAGGGTGGATACGCAGTATTTT

size: .
D: .
J: TRBJ1-2
V: TRBV9
CDR3: CASRGVQGRRANYGYTF
DNA: TGTGCCAGCAGGGGGGTACAGGGTCGTCGAGCTAACTATGGCTACACCTTC

size: few
D: TRBD1
J: TRBJ1-2
V: TRBV5-5
CDR3: CASSPTGQGDYGYTF
DNA: TGTGCCAGCAGCCCAACCGGACAGGGTGACTATGGCTACACCTTC

size: .
D: .
J: TRBJ1-2
V: TRBV4-2
CDR3: CASSHPGGRGAYGYTF
DNA: TGTGCCAGCAGCCATCCCGGAGGTCGGGGGGCTTATGGCTACACCTTC

size: once
D: TRBD1
J: TRBJ2-3
V: TRBV19
CDR3: CASSITGTGPDTQYF
DNA: TGTGCCAGTAGTATCACCGGGACAGGGCCAGATACGCAGTATTTT

size: .
D: .
J: TRBJ2-7
V: TRBV13
CDR3: CASSFAGTLSSYEQYF
DNA: TGTGCCAGCAGCTTTGCCGGGACACTGAGCTCCTACGAGCAGTACTTC

size: .
D: .
J: TRBJ1-1
V: TRBV5-4
CDR3: CASSLATAGNTEAFF
DNA: TGTGCCAGCAGCTTGGCCACTGCGGGGAACACTGAAGCTTTCTTT

size: .
D: .
J: TRBJ1-4
V: TRBV28
CDR3: CASLSAGHEKLFF
DNA: TGTGCCAGCCTTTCGGCGGGTCACGAAAAACTGTTTTTT

size: .
D: TRBD2
J: TRBJ2-5
V: TRBV11-2
CDR3: CASSLAGGGRETQYF
DNA: TGTGCCAGCAGCTTAGCTGGCGGGGGAAGGGAGACCCAGTACTTC

size: .
D: .
J: TRBJ1-6
V: TRBV10-3
CDR3: CAIKSSRGYNSPLHF
DNA: TGTGCCATCAAAAGTAGCAGGGGCTATAATTCACCCCTCCACTTT

size: .
D: .
J: TRBJ2-1
V: TRBV5-1
CDR3: CASSLHTGNEQFF
DNA: TGCGCCAGCAGCTTGCATACGGGGAATGAGCAGTTCTTC

size: .
D: TRBD1
J: TRBJ1-4
V: TRBV4-2
CDR3: CASSQHGQGETNEKLFF
DNA: TGTGCCAGCAGCCAACACGGACAGGGAGAAACTAATGAAAAACTGTTTTTT

size: .
D: .
J: TRBJ1-2
V: TRBV7-9
CDR3: CASSRVEGADGYTF
DNA: TGTGCCAGCAGCCGGGTGGAGGGCGCGGATGGCTACACCTTC

size: .
D: TRBD2
J: TRBJ2-1
V: TRBV3-1/TRBV3-2
CDR3: CASSIYGTSNEQFF
DNA: TGTGCCAGCAGCATTTACGGGACTAGTAATGAGCAGTTCTTC

size: .
D: .
J: TRBJ2-1
V: TRBV7-3
CDR3: CASSELGALYNEQFF
DNA: TGTGCCAGCAGCGAACTGGGGGCCCTCTACAATGAGCAGTTCTTC

size: .
D: .
J: TRBJ1-1
V: TRBV18
CDR3: CASSPTGPTEAFF
DNA: TGTGCCAGCTCACCTACAGGGCCCACTGAAGCTTTCTTT

size: once
D: .
J: TRBJ1-6
V: TRBV6-5
CDR3: CAIRQASLNSPLHF
DNA: TGTGCCATCCGACAGGCGTCTCTTAATTCACCCCTCCACTTT

size: .
D: TRBD2
J: TRBJ2-5
V: TRBV6-5
CDR3: CASSWSRRGGQETQYF
DNA: TGTGCCAGCAGTTGGTCGCGGCGGGGGGGCCAAGAGACCCAGTACTTC

size: .
D: TRBD1
J: TRBJ1-1
V: TRBV5-6
CDR3: CASRQGVYTEAFF
DNA: TGTGCCAGCAGACAGGGGGTCTACACTGAAGCTTTCTTT

size: .
D: .
J: TRBJ2-5
V: TRBV2
CDR3: CASSVGQGLETQYF
DNA: TGTGCCAGCAGTGTGGGGCAGGGACTGGAGACCCAGTACTTC

size: .
D: TRBD1
J: TRBJ1-5
V: TRBV7-2
CDR3: CASSSGGVQPQHF
DNA: TGTGCCAGCAGTTCAGGGGGAGTGCAGCCCCAGCATTTT

size: few
D: TRBD1
J: TRBJ2-6
V: TRBV5-1
CDR3: CASSPTGAGSGANVLTF
DNA: TGCGCCAGCAGCCCGACAGGGGCCGGCTCTGGGGCCAACGTCCTGACTTTC

size: .
D: .
J: TRBJ1-1
V: TRBV5-8
CDR3: CASSLGRRVLNTEAFF
DNA: TGTGCCAGCAGCTTGGGAAGGAGGGTCCTAAACACTGAAGCTTTCTTT

size: once
D: .
J: TRBJ1-2
V: TRBV3-1/TRBV3-2
CDR3: CASSPQGAYGYTF
DNA: TGTGCCAGCAGCCCACAGGGCGCCTATGGCTACACCTTC

size: .
D: TRBD1
J: TRBJ1-4
V: TRBV4-3
CDR3: CASSQGDRGREKLFF
DNA: TGCGCCAGCAGCCAAGGGGACAGGGGGCGCGAAAAACTGTTTTTT

size: .
D: .
J: TRBJ1-1
V: TRBV14
CDR3: CASSQGAGNTEAFF
DNA: TGTGCCAGCAGCCAAGGGGCGGGGAACACTGAAGCTTTCTTT

size: once
D: .
J: TRBJ2-7
V: TRBV25-1
CDR3: CASSEDFYEQYF
DNA: TGTGCCAGCAGTGAAGACTTCTACGAGCAGTACTTC

size: .
D: TRBD1
J: TRBJ2-5
V: TRBV5-1
CDR3: CASSLTTGSQETQYF
DNA: TGCGCCAGCAGCCTGACGACAGGGTCACAAGAGACCCAGTACTTC

size: .
D: .
J: TRBJ1-5
V: TRBV7-2
CDR3: CASSLKKNNQPQHF
DNA: TGTGCCAGCAGCCTAAAGAAGAACAATCAGCCCCAGCATTTT

size: .
D: TRBD2
J: TRBJ2-7
V: TRBV6-5
CDR3: CASSLAGGNSYEQYF
DNA: TGTGCCAGCAGTCTAGCGGGGGGGAACTCCTACGAGCAGTACTTC

size: .
D: .
J: TRBJ1-6
V: TRBV11-2
CDR3: CASSVKRNNSPLHF
DNA: TGTGCCAGCAGCGTGAAGAGAAATAATTCACCCCTCCACTTT

size: few
D: .
J: TRBJ1-2
V: TRBV6-5
CDR3: CASSYSPGYGYTF
DNA: TGTGCCAGCAGTTACTCGCCAGGCTATGGCTACACCTTC

size: .
D: TRBD1
J: TRBJ1-3
V: TRBV7-6
CDR3: CASSLGTGGRDTIYF
DNA: TGTGCCAGCAGCTTAGGGACAGGGGGCAGAGACACCATATATTTT

size: .
D: .
J: TRBJ2-7
V: TRBV7-2
CDR3: CASSFQGYEQYF
DNA: TGTGCCAGCAGCTTTCAGGGCTACGAGCAGTACTTC

size: .
D: TRBD2
J: TRBJ2-2
V: TRBV10-3
CDR3: CAISAGTSITGELFF
DNA: TGTGCCATCAGTGCCGGGACTAGCATCACCGGGGAGCTGTTTTTT

size: .
D: TRBD2
J: TRBJ2-7
V: TRBV6-5
CDR3: CASRGLASTYEQYF
DNA: TGTGCCAGCAGGGGACTAGCGTCTACCTACGAGCAGTACTTC

size: .
D: TRBD1
J: TRBJ1-4
V: TRBV28
CDR3: CASSTGVEKLFF
DNA: TGTGCCAGCAGTACAGGGGTTGAAAAACTGTTTTTT

size: .
D: .
J: TRBJ1-1
V: TRBV7-9
CDR3: CASSHGPFAGTEAFF
DNA: TGTGCCAGCAGCCACGGCCCCTTCGCAGGCACTGAAGCTTTCTTT

size: .
D: TRBD1
J: TRBJ2-4
V: TRBV24-1
CDR3: CATTRDRGCEAKNIQYF
DNA: TGTGCCACCACCCGGGACAGGGGCTGTGAGGCCAAAAACATTCAGTACTTC

size: .
D: TRBD2
J: TRBJ2-5
V: TRBV27
CDR3: CASSPSAGLPGETQYF
DNA: TGTGCCAGCAGTCCCTCAGCGGGGCTCCCGGGGGAGACCCAGTACTTC

size: .
D: .
J: TRBJ1-5
V: TRBV6-1
CDR3: CASSSGDRNQPQHF
DNA: TGTGCCAGCAGTTCAGGGGACCGCAATCAGCCCCAGCATTTT

size: .
D: .
J: TRBJ1-5
V: TRBV2
CDR3: CASSEGGRSQHF
DNA: TGTGCCAGCAGTGAAGGGGGCAGATCCCAGCATTTT

size: .
D: .
J: TRBJ1-5
V: TRBV7-8
CDR3: CASSLEVGPSNQPQHF
DNA: TGTGCCAGCAGCTTAGAGGTGGGGCCTAGCAATCAGCCCCAGCATTTT

size: once
D: TRBD2
J: TRBJ2-7
V: TRBV7-9
CDR3: CASSKTSGVVYEQYF
DNA: TGTGCCAGCAGCAAAACTAGCGGGGTTGTCTACGAGCAGTACTTC

size: .
D: .
J: TRBJ1-4
V: TRBV28
CDR3: CASTSGGGNEKLFF
DNA: TGTGCCAGCACCTCCGGGGGGGGTAATGAAAAACTGTTTTTT

size: .
D: .
J: TRBJ2-1
V: TRBV12-5
CDR3: CASGPRGLANEQFF
DNA: TGTGCTAGTGGTCCACGAGGGTTGGCTAATGAGCAGTTCTTC

size: .
D: .
J: TRBJ2-7
V: TRBV11-2
CDR3: CASSPRGDTYEQYF
DNA: TGTGCCAGCAGCCCTCGGGGGGACACCTACGAGCAGTACTTC